The 12 T cell receptor beta chains reported below all come from one sample, sequenced in a study of cytomegalovirus exposure and HLA in healthy donors. The study ran its PCR with 60 Vbeta and 13 Jbeta primers. Using immunoSEQ multiplex PCR, the repertoire was profiled, and TCRdb retains in-frame clones only, with some absent. The data contain about 32,000 clones, 84% of them seen just once; the ten biggest clones take up 3.6%. The sample consisted of PBMCs. The receptors derive from a woman under 30 in good health and CMV-seronegative.

This clone was observed a few times. The gene calls are TRBV18 and TRBJ1-3; TRBD1 is a possible D gene (5 bases). The CDR3 sequence is 16 residues long. The V end was cut by 3 bases, the J end by 4 bases, with 16 bases between. Per germline, CDR1 KGHSH and CDR2 LQKENI. CDR3 coding DNA: TGTGCCAGCTCACCCACTTCCGGCAGGGAAGGAAACACCATATATTTT. It encodes CASSPTSGREGNTIYF.

The chain is built from TRBV29-1 and TRBJ2-1; D not certain. Germline V gene data show CDR1 as SQVTM and CDR2 as ANQGSEA. Trimming cost V 4 bases and J 6 bases, with 4 bases left between them. There are 10 residues in the CDR3. CDR3 nucleotides: TGCAGCGTTGGAGCCAATGAGCAGTTCTTC. Amino acids: CSVGANEQFF.

This rearrangement joins TRBV5-1 to TRBJ1-3; maybe TRBD1 (6 bases). The CDR3 is 14 residues long. Germline CDR1 SGHRS, CDR2 YFSETQ. The germline V and J ends were trimmed by 4 bases and 3 bases, with 11 bases remaining between them. The CDR3 sequence: CASSPQGDGNTIYF. In DNA form, the CDR3 reads TGCGCCAGCAGCCCACAGGGAGATGGAAACACCATATATTTT.

The chain's CDR3 is CASSLRTADNSPLHF. Here the CDR3 DNA reads TGTGCCAGCTCACTTAGGACAGCCGATAATTCACCCCTCCACTTT. The chain employs TRBV18 and TRBJ1-6; TRBD1 might be the D (6 bases). The CDR3 totals 15 residues. Trimming shortened V by 4 bases and J by 5 bases, and 12 bases separated the two germline ends. Germline-derived CDR1 and CDR2 are KGHSH and LQKENI.

This chain connects TRBV21-1 to TRBJ1-3; the table gives TRBD1 as D, unverified against the DNA. TRBV21-1 is described as a pseudogene. The CDR3 loop spans 15 amino acids. CDR3 loop: CASSKGDNSGNTIYF. The CDR3 bases are TGTGCCAGCAGCAAAGGGGACAACTCTGGAAACACCATATATTTT.

The chain recombines TRBV10-3 with TRBJ1-2; weak D call: TRBD1 (6 bases). The germline CDR1 and CDR2 sequences are ENHRY and SYGVKD. The CDR3 is 15 amino acids. V was shortened by 0 bases and J by 8 bases, with 16 bases between the two germline ends. CDR3 nucleotides: TGTGCCATCAGTGAGTCGGCGGGGGCCGGGAGAGGCTACACCTTC. This codes for CAISESAGAGRGYTF.

The chain has TRBV2 and TRBJ2-7, with 12 bases identical to TRBD2. Trimming cost V 8 bases and J 5 bases; bases outside gene matches: 4. The CDR3 spans 13 residues. Germline V gene data show CDR1 as SNHLY and CDR2 as FYNNEI. CDR3 sequence (DNA): TGTGCCAGCCTAGCGGGGGGGCAGGACGAGCAGTACTTC. It translates to CASLAGGQDEQYF.

The chain couples TRBV19 to TRBJ2-1; maybe TRBD1 (5 bases). The CDR3 is 14 amino acids. V was shortened by 11 bases and J by 4 bases, with 18 bases between the two germline ends. Germline V CDR1 and CDR2: LNHDA, SQIVND (reference sequence). Here the CDR3 DNA reads TGTGCCGGAATCTTCCAGGGTTTTTACAATGAGCAGTTCTTC. Protein sequence: CAGIFQGFYNEQFF.

The chain joins TRBV5-1 to TRBJ2-5, with 7 bases that match TRBD1. Germline values: CDR1 SGHRS, CDR2 YFSETQ. This CDR3 contains 13 residues. The V gene end was trimmed by 2 bases and the J gene end by 3 bases; junction bases not matched to a gene: 1. The CDR3 nucleotides read TGCGCCAGCAGCTTAGGGACAGAAGAGACCCAGTACTTC. Amino acids: CASSLGTEETQYF. Looking up the rest from reference TRBV5-1 and TRBJ2-5 gives the full variable domain: KAGVTQTPRYLIKTRGQQVTLSCSPISGHRSVSWYQQTPGQGLQFLFEYFSETQRNKGNFPGRFSGRQFSNSRSEMNVSTLELGDSALYLCASSLGTEETQYFGPGTRLLVL.

This clone was detected only a few times. The gene calls are TRBV11-2 and TRBJ2-2; 8 nucleotides match TRBD2. The CDR3 length is 15 residues. V shed 3 bases, J shed 1 base, and the junction held 1 base outside the gene matches. Germline assignment: CDR1 SGHAT and CDR2 FQNNGV. The CDR3 here is CASSFSGGNTGELFF. The CDR3 DNA follows: TGTGCCAGCAGCTTCAGCGGGGGGAACACCGGGGAGCTGTTTTTT.

Concerning this clone itself: At one end the junction does not follow the germline gene, possibly because of a read error. The chain is built from TRBV10-3 and TRBJ1-5, with 9 positions matching TRBD1. This CDR3 comprises 15 residues. From germline, CDR1 is ENHRY and CDR2 SYGVKD. The chain's CDR3 is CAISRTGDSNQPQNF. DNA of the CDR3: TGTGCCATCAGTAGGACAGGGGATAGCAATCAGCCCCAGAATTTT.

This rearrangement joins TRBV19 to TRBJ1-4, with 9 bases aligning to TRBD1. Germline assignment: CDR1 LNHDA and CDR2 SQIVND (reference sequence). After removal of 3 bases from V and 6 bases from J, the junction contained 5 bases not matched to a gene. The CDR3 consists of 15 residues. The CDR3 protein is CASSINRGRDEKLFF. DNA for the CDR3: TGTGCCAGTAGTATTAACAGGGGGCGCGATGAAAAACTGTTTTTT.